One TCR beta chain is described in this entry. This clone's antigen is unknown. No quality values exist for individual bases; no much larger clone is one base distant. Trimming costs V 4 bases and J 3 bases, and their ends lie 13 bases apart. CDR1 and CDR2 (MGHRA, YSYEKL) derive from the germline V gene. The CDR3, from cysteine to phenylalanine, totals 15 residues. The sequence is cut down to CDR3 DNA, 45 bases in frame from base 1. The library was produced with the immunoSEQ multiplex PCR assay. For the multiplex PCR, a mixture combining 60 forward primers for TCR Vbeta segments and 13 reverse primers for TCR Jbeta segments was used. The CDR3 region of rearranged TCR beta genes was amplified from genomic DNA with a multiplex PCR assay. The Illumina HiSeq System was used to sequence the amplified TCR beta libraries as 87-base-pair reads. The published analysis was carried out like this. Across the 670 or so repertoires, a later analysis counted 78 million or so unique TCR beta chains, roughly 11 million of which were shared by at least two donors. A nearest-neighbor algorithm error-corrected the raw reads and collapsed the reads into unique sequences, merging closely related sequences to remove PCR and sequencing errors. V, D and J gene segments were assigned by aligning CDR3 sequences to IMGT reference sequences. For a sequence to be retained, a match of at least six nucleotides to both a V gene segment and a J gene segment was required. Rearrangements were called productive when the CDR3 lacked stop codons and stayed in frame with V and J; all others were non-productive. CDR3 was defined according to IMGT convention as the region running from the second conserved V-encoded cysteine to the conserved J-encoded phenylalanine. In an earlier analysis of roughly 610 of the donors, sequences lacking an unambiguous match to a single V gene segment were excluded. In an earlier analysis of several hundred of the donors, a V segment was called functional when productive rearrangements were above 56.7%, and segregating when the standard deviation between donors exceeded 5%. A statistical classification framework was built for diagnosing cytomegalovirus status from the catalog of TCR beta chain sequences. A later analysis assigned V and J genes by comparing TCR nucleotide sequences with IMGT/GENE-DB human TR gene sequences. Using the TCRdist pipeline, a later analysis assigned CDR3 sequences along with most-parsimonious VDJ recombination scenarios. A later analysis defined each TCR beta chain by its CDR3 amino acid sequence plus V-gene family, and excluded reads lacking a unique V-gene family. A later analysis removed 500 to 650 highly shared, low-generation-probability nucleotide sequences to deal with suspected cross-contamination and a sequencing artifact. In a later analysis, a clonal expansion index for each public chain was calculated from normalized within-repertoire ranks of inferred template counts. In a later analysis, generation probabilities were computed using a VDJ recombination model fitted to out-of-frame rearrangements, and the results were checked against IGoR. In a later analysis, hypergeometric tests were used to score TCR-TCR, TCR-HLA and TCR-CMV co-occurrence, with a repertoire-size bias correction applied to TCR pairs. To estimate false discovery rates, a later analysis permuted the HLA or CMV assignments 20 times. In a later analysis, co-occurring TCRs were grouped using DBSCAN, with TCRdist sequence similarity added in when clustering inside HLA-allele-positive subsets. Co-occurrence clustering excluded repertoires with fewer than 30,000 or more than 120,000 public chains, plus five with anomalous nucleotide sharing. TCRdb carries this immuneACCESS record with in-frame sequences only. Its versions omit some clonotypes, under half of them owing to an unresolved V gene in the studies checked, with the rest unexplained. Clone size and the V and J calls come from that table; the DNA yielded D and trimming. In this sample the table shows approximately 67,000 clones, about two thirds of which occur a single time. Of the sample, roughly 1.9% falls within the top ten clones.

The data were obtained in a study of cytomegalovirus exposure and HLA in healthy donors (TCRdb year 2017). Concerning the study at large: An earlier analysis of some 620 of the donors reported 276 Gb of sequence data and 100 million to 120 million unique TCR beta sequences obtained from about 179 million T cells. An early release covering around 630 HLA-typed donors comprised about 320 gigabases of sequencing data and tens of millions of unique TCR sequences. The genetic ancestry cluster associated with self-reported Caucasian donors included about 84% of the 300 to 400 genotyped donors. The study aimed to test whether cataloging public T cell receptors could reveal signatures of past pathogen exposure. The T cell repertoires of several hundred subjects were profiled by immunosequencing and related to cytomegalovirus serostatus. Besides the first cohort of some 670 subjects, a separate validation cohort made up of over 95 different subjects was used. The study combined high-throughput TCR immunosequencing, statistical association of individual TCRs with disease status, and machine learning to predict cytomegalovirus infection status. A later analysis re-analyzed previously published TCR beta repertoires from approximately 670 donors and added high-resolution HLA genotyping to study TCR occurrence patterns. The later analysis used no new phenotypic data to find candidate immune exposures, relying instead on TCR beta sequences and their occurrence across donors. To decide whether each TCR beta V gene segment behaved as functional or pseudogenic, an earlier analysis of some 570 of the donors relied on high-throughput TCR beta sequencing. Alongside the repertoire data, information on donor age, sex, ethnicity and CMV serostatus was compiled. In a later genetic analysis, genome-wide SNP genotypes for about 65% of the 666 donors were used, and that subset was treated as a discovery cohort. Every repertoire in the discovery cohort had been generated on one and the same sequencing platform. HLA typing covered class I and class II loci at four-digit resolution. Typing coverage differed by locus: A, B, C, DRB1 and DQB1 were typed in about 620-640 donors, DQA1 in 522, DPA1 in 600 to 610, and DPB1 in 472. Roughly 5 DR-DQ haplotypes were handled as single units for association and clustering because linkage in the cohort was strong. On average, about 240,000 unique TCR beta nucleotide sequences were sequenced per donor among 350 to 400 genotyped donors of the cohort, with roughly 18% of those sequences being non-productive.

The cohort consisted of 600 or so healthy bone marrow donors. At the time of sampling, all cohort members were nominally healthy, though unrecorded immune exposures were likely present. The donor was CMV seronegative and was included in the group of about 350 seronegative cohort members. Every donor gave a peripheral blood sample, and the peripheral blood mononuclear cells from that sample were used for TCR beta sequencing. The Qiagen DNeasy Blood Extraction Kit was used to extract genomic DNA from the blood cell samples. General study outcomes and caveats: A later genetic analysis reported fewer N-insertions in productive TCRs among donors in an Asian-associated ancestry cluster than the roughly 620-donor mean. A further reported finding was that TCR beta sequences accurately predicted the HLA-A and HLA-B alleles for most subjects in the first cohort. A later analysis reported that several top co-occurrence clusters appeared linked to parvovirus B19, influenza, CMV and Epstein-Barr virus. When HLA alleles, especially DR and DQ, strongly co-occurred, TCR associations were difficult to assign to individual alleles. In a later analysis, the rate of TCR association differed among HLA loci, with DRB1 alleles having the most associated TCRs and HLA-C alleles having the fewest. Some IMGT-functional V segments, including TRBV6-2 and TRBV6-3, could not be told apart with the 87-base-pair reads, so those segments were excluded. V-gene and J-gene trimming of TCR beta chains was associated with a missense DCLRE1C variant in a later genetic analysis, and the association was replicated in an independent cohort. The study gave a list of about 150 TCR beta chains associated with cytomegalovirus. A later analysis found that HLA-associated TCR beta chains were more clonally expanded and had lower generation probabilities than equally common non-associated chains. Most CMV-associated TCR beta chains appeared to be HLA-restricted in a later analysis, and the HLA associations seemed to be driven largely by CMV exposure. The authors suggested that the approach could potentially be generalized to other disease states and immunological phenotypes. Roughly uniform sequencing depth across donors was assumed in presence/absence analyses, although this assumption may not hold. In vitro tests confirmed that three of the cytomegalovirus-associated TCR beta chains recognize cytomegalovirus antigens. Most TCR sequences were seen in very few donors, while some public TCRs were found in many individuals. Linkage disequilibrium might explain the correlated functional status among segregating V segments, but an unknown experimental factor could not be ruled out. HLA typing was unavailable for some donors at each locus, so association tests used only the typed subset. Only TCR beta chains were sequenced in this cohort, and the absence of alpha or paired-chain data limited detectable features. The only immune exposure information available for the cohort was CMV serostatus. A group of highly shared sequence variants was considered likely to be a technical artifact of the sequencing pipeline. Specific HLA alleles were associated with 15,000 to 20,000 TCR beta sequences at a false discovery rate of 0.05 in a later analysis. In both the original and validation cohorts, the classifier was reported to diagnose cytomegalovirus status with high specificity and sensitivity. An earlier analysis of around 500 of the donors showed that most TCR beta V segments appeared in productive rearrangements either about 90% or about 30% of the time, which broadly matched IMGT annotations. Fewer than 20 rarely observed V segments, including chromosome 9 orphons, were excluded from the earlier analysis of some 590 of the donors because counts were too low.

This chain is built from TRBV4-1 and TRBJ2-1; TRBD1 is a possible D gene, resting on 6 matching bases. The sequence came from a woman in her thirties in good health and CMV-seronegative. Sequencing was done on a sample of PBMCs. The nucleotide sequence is TGCGCCAGCAGCCGCCGGGACATAGACTACAATGAGCAGTTCTTC. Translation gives CASSRRDIDYNEQFF.